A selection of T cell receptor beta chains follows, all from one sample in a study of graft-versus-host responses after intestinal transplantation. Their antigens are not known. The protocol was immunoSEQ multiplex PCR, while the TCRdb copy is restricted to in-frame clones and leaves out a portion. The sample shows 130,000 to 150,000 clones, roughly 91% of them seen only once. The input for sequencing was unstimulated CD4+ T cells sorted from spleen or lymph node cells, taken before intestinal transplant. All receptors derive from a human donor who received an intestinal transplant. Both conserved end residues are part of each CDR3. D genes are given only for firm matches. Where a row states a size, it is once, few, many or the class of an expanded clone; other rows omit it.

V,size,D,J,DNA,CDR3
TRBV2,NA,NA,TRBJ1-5,TGTGCCAGCAACCTACAGGGAAGTAGTAGCAATCAGCCCCAGCATTTT,CASNLQGSSSNQPQHF
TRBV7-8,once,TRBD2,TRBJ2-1,TGTGCCAGCAGCTTAGAACCTAGCGGGAGGTACAATGAGCAGTTCTTC,CASSLEPSGRYNEQFF
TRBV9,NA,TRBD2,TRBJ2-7,TGTGCCAGCAGCGTAGGCTCTAGCGGGAGCTACGAGCAGTACTTC,CASSVGSSGSYEQYF
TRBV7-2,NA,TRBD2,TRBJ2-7,TGTGCCAGCAGCTTAAAGCGGGAGAGCCGCGTCGAGCAGTACTTC,CASSLKRESRVEQYF
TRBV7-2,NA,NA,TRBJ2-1,TGTGCCAGCAGCTTAGCGGGGGACTCCTACAATGAGCAGTTCTTC,CASSLAGDSYNEQFF
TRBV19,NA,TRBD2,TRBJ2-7,TGTGCCAGTAGTATATCCGGGACTAGCGGGAGGGGCAAGCAGTACTTC,CASSISGTSGRGKQYF
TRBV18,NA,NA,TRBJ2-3,TGTGCCAGCTCATCGATGCACACAGATACGCAGTATTTT,CASSSMHTDTQYF
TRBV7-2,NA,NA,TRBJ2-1,TGTGCCAGCAGCTCTGTGGGACATAACTACAATGAGCAGTTCTTC,CASSSVGHNYNEQFF
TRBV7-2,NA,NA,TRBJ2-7,TGTGCCAGCAGCACCGGACAGTTACTTTACGAGCAGTACTTC,CASSTGQLLYEQYF
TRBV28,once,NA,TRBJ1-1,TGTGCCAGCAGTTTGGGGGGGTCGAACACTGAAGCTTTCTTT,CASSLGGSNTEAFF
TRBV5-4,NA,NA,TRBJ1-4,TGTGCCAGCAGCTTGAGGGGGGGCGGTGAAAAACTGTTTTTT,CASSLRGGGEKLFF
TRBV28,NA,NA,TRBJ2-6,TGTGCCAGCATCGGGGGGCATCGGTCGGGAGGGGCCAACGTCCTGACTTTC,CASIGGHRSGGANVLTF
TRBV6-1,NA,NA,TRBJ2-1,TGTGCCAGCATCAAACCCGGAGAGGGTAAGCAGTTCTTC,CASIKPGEGKQFF
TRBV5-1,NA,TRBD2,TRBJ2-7,TGCGCCAGCAGCTTGACTAGCGGGAGTTTCGAGCAGTACTTC,CASSLTSGSFEQYF
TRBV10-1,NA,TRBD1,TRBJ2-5,TGCGCCAGCAGTGAAGGACAGGGTGAGACCCAGTACTTC,CASSEGQGETQYF
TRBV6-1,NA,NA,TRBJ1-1,TGTGCCAGCCAATTTCGGGGAGAGACTGAAGCTTTCTTT,CASQFRGETEAFF
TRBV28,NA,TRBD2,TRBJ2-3,TGTGCCAGCAGTTCGACTAGCGGGTTCTCAGATACGCAGTATTTT,CASSSTSGFSDTQYF
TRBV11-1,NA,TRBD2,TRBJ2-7,TGTGCCAGCAGCATGCCTCGCCTACTAGCGGAAACCTACGAGCAGTACTTC,CASSMPRLLAETYEQYF
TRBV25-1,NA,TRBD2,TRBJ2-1,TGTGCCAGCAGTCCTCGACTAGCGGGTTACAATGAGCAGTTCTTC,CASSPRLAGYNEQFF
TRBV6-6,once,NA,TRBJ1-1,TGTGCCAGCAGTTACGTTAGGAATGAAGCTTTCTTT,CASSYVRNEAFF
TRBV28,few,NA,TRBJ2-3,TGTGCCAGCAGTTCTGGGACTTACGGGGGTTTAGATACGCAGTATTTT,CASSSGTYGGLDTQYF
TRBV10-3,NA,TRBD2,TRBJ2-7,TGTGCCATCAGTGAGTCCGGGGGGACCCGAGGGATCCCCTACGAGCAGTACTTC,CAISESGGTRGIPYEQYF
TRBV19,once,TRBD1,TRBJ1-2,TGTGCCAGCTGCTTTCTTTCAGACAGGGCCTCCTATGGCTACACCTTC,CASCFLSDRASYGYTF
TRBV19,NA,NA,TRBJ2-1,TGTGCCAGTAGTATAGATCAGGGATTAGGCTACAATGAGCAGTTCTTC,CASSIDQGLGYNEQFF
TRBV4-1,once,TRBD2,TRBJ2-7,TGCGCCAGCAGCCAAGATCCCCAGCGGGGTGGGTACGAGCAGTACTTC,CASSQDPQRGGYEQYF
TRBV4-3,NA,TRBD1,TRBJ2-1,TGCGCCAGCAGCCATCCATTGGGACAGGGGTTGGATGAGCAGTTCTTC,CASSHPLGQGLDEQFF
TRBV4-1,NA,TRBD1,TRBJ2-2,TGCGCCAGCAGCCAGGAACTTACTCACAGGGGCGCCGGGGAGCTGTTTTTT,CASSQELTHRGAGELFF